These 3 T cell receptor beta chains originate from one sample sequenced in a study of cytomegalovirus exposure and HLA in healthy donors. Repertoires were generated with immunoSEQ multiplex PCR, while TCRdb's copy carries only in-frame clones and drops some. The repertoire holds about 62,000 clones, with just under 95% as singletons. The sequenced sample was PBMCs. The receptors were gathered from a woman between 18 and 29 years old in good health and CMV-seropositive.

This clone was counted between two and nine times. The V gene is TRBV4-3, the J gene TRBJ1-4; 10 bases match TRBD1. Germline CDR1 is LGHNA and CDR2 is YSLEER. The CDR3 is 16 amino acids. V shed 1 base and J 6 bases; nucleotides not matched to a gene: 5. The CDR3 sequence is CASSQGAGTGDEKLFF. CDR3 nucleotide sequence: TGCGCCAGCAGCCAAGGTGCCGGGACAGGGGATGAAAAACTGTTTTTT.

The J gene is TRBJ2-5, the V gene TRBV5-1; TRBD1 aligns across 7 bases. Per the germline V gene, CDR1 is SGHRS and CDR2 is YFSETQ. The CDR3 totals 14 residues. V was pared by 5 bases and J by 2 bases, with 6 bases of the junction left unmatched. CDR3 DNA: TGCGCCAGCAGTTTGCAGGGGGAGCAAGAGACCCAGTACTTC. It yields the protein CASSLQGEQETQYF. The full variable domain, completed using reference TRBV5-1 and TRBJ2-5, is KAGVTQTPRYLIKTRGQQVTLSCSPISGHRSVSWYQQTPGQGLQFLFEYFSETQRNKGNFPGRFSGRQFSNSRSEMNVSTLELGDSALYLCASSLQGEQETQYFGPGTRLLVL.

The chain recombines TRBV18 with TRBJ2-5, with 8 bases aligning to TRBD1. The V gene end was trimmed by 6 bases and the J gene end by 4 bases; junction bases not matched to a gene: 4. The germline gives CDR1 KGHSH, CDR2 LQKENI. The CDR3 sequence is 13 residues long. The CDR3 loop reads CASSPQGAETQYF. CDR3 in DNA: TGTGCCAGCTCCCCCCAGGGGGCAGAGACCCAGTACTTC.